The 5 T cell receptor beta chains presented below share a single source sample, sequenced in a study of CD8 T cells in ankylosing spondylitis. One entry per CDR3 protein results from TCRdb running MiXCR on the 5' RACE reads. There are around 42,000 distinct CDR3 sequences in the sample; less than 3.5% occur only once, and under 6% lies in the top ten. Sequencing used blood, either unsorted or a sorted T cell fraction (not recorded which). The receptors come from a male donor with ankylosing spondylitis or in good health (not recorded which).

This clonotype appeared many times. The chain has TRBV9 and TRBJ2-3; D gene ambiguous. Between the trimmed V and J ends, which lost 4 bases and 3 bases, there was a span of 18 bases. Germline CDR1 reads SGDLS; CDR2 reads YYNGEE. The CDR3 runs 16 residues. The CDR3 nucleotides read TGTGCCAGCAGCCCCCCTACAGTGCACTCGACAGATACGCAGTATTTT. Protein product: CASSPPTVHSTDTQYF. The variable domain in full, with the rest retrieved from reference TRBV9 and TRBJ2-3, is DSGVTQTPKHLITATGQRVTLRCSPRSGDLSVYWYQQSLDQGLQFLIQYYNGEERAKGNILERFSAQQFPDLHSELNLSSLELGDSALYFCASSPPTVHSTDTQYFGPGTRLTVL.

This clonotype was picked up many times. This chain uses TRBV9 with TRBJ1-1; D is perhaps TRBD1 (6 bases). Trimming cost V 0 bases and J 0 bases, with 15 bases left between them. The CDR3 extends over 17 amino acids. Germline loops: CDR1 SGDLS, CDR2 YYNGEE. CDR3 region: CASSVGEGGQLNTEAFF. Written as DNA, the CDR3 is TGTGCCAGCAGCGTAGGGGAAGGGGGACAACTGAACACTGAAGCTTTCTTT.

This clonotype was seen repeatedly, ten times or more. Given a much more abundant clone one base away, this may be a read error. The CDR3 is CASSVEQETQYF. The CDR3 bases are TGTGCCAGCAGCGTAGAGCAAGAGACCCAGTACTTC. V gene TRBV9 combines with J gene TRBJ2-5; D is undetermined. CDR1 is SGDLS, CDR2 YYNGEE, per germline. The CDR3 has 12 amino acids. Trimming removed 0 bases from V and 2 bases from J, with 2 bases in between.

This clonotype was recorded many times. This chain uses TRBV9 with TRBJ2-2; D is uncertain. The CDR3 has 15 amino acids. Germline V lookup: CDR1 SGDLS, CDR2 YYNGEE. V was pared by 0 bases and J by 4 bases, with 10 bases between. The CDR3 DNA sequence: TGTGCCAGCAGCGTAGAAATGGCGGTCACCGGGGAGCTGTTTTTT. It is translated as CASSVEMAVTGELFF.

This clonotype appeared a few times. CDR3 sequence: CASSVAQGRVQFF. CDR3 DNA sequence: TGTGCCAGCAGCGTAGCTCAGGGGCGCGTACAGTTCTTC. The rearrangement joins TRBV9 to TRBJ2-1, with TRBD1 as a possible D gene (6 bases). Looked up from germline, CDR1 is SGDLS and CDR2 is YYNGEE. V lost 0 bases, J lost 13 bases, and 14 bases lay in between. The CDR3 is made up of 13 amino acids. Using reference TRBV9 and TRBJ2-1 for the parts outside the CDR3, the full variable domain is DSGVTQTPKHLITATGQRVTLRCSPRSGDLSVYWYQQSLDQGLQFLIQYYNGEERAKGNILERFSAQQFPDLHSELNLSSLELGDSALYFCASSVAQGRVQFFGPGTRLTVL.